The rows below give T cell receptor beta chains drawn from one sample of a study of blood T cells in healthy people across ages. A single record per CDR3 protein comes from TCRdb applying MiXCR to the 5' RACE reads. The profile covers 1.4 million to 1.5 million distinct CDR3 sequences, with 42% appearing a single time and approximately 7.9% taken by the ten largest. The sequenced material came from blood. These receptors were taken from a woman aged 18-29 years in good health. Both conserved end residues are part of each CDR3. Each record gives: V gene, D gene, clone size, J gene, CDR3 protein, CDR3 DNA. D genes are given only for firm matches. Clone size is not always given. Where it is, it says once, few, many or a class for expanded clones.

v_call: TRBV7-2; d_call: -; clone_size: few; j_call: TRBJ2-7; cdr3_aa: CASSLTTDYEQYF; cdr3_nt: TGTGCCAGCAGCTTAACGACAGACTACGAGCAGTACTTC
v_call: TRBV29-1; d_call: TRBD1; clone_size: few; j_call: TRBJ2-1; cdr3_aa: CSVGTGGSYNEQFF; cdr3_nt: TGCAGCGTTGGGACAGGGGGCTCCTACAATGAGCAGTTCTTC
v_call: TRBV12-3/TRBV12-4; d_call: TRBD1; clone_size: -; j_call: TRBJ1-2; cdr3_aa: CASRTGPSYGYTF; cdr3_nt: TGTGCCAGCAGGACAGGGCCCTCTTATGGCTACACCTTC
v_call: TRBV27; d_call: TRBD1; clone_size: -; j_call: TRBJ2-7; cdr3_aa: CASSATPSLRDRGKSYEQYF; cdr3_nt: TGTGCCAGCAGTGCCACACCCTCGCTCCGGGACAGGGGAAAGTCCTACGAGCAGTACTTC
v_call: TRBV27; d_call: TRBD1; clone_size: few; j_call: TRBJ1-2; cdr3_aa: CASSPRQGISENYGYTF; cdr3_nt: TGTGCCAGCAGTCCGAGACAGGGGATATCAGAGAACTATGGCTACACCTTC
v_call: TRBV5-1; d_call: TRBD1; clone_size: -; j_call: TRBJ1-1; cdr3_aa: CASSLDAGGGGEAFF; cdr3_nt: TGCGCCAGCAGCTTGGATGCAGGGGGCGGGGGGGAAGCTTTCTTT
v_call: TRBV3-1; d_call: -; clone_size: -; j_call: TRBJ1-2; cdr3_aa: CASSQDDQYSYGYTF; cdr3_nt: TGTGCCAGCAGCCAAGACGACCAGTACAGCTATGGCTACACCTTC
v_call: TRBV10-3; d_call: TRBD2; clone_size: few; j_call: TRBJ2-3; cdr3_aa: CAISESAGEHTDTQYF; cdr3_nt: TGTGCCATCAGTGAGTCGGCGGGGGAACACACAGATACGCAGTATTTT
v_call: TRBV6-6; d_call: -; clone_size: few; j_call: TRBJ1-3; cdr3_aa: CASSYSGNTIYF; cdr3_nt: TGTGCCAGCAGTTACTCTGGAAACACCATATATTTT
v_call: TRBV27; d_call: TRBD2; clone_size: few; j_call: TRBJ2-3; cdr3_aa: CASSLGTTSQYF; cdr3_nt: TGTGCCAGCAGTCTGGGGACTACCTCGCAGTATTTT
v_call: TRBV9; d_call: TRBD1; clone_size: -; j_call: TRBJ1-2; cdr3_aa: CASSVGTDPNYGYTF; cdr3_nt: TGTGCCAGCAGCGTGGGGACAGATCCTAACTATGGCTACACCTTC
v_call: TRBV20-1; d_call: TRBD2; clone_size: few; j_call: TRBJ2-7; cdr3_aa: CSARDATSGSYEQYF; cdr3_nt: TGCAGTGCTAGAGACGCGACTAGCGGGAGTTACGAGCAGTACTTC
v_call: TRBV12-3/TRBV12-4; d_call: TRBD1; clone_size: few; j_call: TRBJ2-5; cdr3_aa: CASSFKDRAFRGETQYF; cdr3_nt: TGTGCCAGCAGTTTCAAGGACAGGGCTTTCCGAGGGGAGACCCAGTACTTC
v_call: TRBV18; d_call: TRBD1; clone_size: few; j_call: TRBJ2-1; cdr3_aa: CASSPLGQDYNEQFF; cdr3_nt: TGTGCCAGCTCACCGCTTGGACAGGACTACAATGAGCAGTTCTTC
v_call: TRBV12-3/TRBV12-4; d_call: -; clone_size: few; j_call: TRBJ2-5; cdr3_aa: CASRTGFQETQYF; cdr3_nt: TGTGCCAGCCGGACGGGGTTCCAAGAGACCCAGTACTTC
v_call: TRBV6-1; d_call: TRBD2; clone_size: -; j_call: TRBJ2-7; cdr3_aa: CASSERGDVREGPSYEQYF; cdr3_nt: TGTGCCAGCAGTGAAAGGGGGGATGTGCGGGAGGGCCCCTCCTACGAGCAGTACTTC
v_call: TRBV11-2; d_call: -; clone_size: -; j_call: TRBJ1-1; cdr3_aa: CASSLLTGWNTEAFF; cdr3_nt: TGTGCCAGCAGTTTGTTGACAGGATGGAACACTGAAGCTTTCTTT
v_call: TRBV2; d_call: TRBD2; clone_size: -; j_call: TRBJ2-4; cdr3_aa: CASIGLDLIAKNIQYF; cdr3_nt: TGTGCCAGCATCGGACTAGATCTGATAGCCAAAAACATTCAGTACTTC
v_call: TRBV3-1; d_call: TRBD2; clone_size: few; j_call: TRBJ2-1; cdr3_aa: CASSQDTSGSYNEQFF; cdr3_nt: TGTGCCAGCAGCCAAGATACTAGCGGTTCCTACAATGAGCAGTTCTTC
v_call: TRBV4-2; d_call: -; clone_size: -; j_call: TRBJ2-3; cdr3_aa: CASSQGPETDTQYF; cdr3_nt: TGTGCCAGCAGCCAGGGCCCAGAGACAGATACGCAGTATTTT
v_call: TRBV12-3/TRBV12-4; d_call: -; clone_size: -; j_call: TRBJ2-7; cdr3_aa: CASRAREPPYEQDF; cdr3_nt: TGTGCCAGCAGGGCCCGGGAACCTCCCTACGAGCAGGACTTC
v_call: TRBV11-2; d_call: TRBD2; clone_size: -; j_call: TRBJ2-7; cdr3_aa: CASSSRTSGPSSYNEQYF; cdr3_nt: TGTGCCAGCAGCTCCAGGACTAGCGGGCCGAGCTCCTACAATGAGCAGTACTTC